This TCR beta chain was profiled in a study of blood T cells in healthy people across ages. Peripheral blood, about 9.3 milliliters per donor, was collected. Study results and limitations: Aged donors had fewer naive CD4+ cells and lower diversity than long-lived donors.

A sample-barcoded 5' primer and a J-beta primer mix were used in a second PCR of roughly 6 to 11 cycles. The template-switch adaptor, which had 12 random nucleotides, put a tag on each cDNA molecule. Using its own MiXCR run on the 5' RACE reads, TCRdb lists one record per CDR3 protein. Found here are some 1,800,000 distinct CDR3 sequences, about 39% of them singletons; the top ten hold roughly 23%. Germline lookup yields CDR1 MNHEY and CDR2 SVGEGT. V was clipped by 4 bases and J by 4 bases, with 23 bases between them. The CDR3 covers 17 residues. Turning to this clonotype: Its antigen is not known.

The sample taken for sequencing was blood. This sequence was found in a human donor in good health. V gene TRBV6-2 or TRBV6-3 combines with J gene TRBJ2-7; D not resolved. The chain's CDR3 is CASSSVRQQDSPYEQYF. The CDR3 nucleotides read TGTGCCAGCAGTTCGGTGAGGCAACAAGACTCCCCGTACGAGCAGTACTTC.